This T cell receptor beta chain is from a study of T cell changes during pregnancy in multiple sclerosis. Measured with immunoSEQ multiplex PCR; TCRdb has only the in-frame clones, and not every one. Of about 110,000 clones listed, 85% to 95% are singletons. V lost 8 bases and J 3 bases, leaving 8 bases between the germline ends. The CDR3 loop spans 12 amino acids. Germline CDR1 SEHNR, CDR2 FQNEAQ (reference sequence). The clonotype was recovered from a female donor in good health, enrolled as a control in a pregnancy study. Sample: peripheral blood, taken in the third trimester of pregnancy. The J gene is TRBJ1-5, the V gene TRBV7-9; no clear D. The CDR3 protein is CASGRVNQPQHF. For the CDR3, the DNA is TGTGCCAGCGGGAGGGTCAATCAGCCCCAGCATTTT.